This paragraph covers one T cell receptor (beta chain) sequence. Germline V CDR1 and CDR2: KGHDR, SFDVKD. This CDR3 spans 17 amino acids. V lost 4 bases and J lost 2; bases outside the gene matches: 4. Produced via immunoSEQ multiplex PCR; TCRdb's table is partial and in-frame only. The table has about 220,000 clones, about 85% seen once; the top ten hold just under 20%. These data belong to a study of blood T cell repertoires in COVID-19. Sequencing was carried out using peripheral blood. The rearrangement joins TRBV24-1 to TRBJ2-6; 10 nucleotides line up with TRBD2. This sequence was found in a man aged 30 to 39 with active or convalescent COVID-19. CDR3 bases: TGTGCCACCAGTGAAGAGCGGGGGGGCGCTGGGGCCAACGTCCTGACTTTC. Translating gives CATSEERGGAGANVLTF.